This T cell receptor (beta chain) was captured in a study of blood T cell repertoires in COVID-19. Measured with immunoSEQ multiplex PCR; TCRdb has only the in-frame clones, and not every one. This table holds some 190,000 clones, approximately 85% found once. CDR1 SGHNT and CDR2 YENEEA come from the germline V gene. This CDR3 region has 13 residues. V lost 5 bases, J lost 4 bases, and 2 bases stayed unmatched. The chain joins TRBV11-3 to TRBJ2-3, with 8 bases identical to TRBD1. The TCR originated in a man aged 60-69 years with acute or convalescent COVID-19. Source material: peripheral blood. The CDR3 reads CASSPTGADTQYF. The CDR3, as DNA: TGTGCCAGCAGCCCGACAGGGGCAGATACGCAGTATTTT.